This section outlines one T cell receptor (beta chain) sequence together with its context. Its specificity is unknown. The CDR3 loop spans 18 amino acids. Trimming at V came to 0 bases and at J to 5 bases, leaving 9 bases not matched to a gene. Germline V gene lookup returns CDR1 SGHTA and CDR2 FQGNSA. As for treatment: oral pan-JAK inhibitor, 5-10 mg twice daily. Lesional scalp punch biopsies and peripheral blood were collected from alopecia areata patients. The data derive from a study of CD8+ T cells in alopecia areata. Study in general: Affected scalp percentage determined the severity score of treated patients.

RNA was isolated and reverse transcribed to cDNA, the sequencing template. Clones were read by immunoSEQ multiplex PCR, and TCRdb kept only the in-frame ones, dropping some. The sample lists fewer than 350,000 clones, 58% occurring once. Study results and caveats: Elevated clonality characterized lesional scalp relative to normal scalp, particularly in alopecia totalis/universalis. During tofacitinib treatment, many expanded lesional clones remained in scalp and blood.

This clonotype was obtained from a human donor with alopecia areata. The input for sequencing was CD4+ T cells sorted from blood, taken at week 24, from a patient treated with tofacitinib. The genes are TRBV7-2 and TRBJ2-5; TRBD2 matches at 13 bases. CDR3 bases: TGTGCCAGCAGCTTAGCACTAGCGGGGGGGCCGAGTTCCGAGACCCAGTACTTC. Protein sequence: CASSLALAGGPSSETQYF.